This T cell receptor beta chain is drawn from a study of PD-1 blockade in classical Hodgkin lymphoma. Whole-study findings and limits: Differences between repertoires have undefined causes, possibly disease activity or prior therapy. Complete responders had baseline diversity similar to newly diagnosed patients.

Only in-frame clones appear in the TCRdb table, and some are missing; sequencing was by immunoSEQ multiplex PCR. The sample records roughly 97,000 clones, approximately 80% being singletons. Every patient had relapsed following autologous stem cell transplantation, and cohorts differed in brentuximab vedotin exposure. Reported best responses ranged across complete response, partial response or progressive disease. Trimming took 5 bases from V and 6 from J, leaving 14 bases between them. Germline V gene lookup returns CDR1 LNHDA and CDR2 SQIVND (reference sequence). The CDR3 length is 13 residues. A word on this clone: Its antigen is not identified.

The specimen comprised peripheral blood mononuclear cells (PBMCs), sampled at baseline. The chain employs TRBV19 and TRBJ2-7, with TRBD2 as a possible D gene (6 bases). This TCR was recovered from a human donor with classical Hodgkin lymphoma. The DNA for the CDR3 is TGTGCCAGTAGTCCTCTGAGGCGGGGCGAGCAGTACTTC. Translated, it gives CASSPLRRGEQYF.